This TCR beta chain originates from a study of blood T cell repertoires in COVID-19. Original processing notes: Amplified reference gene primers provided the basis for estimating nucleated cell counts. Clones were read by immunoSEQ multiplex PCR, and TCRdb kept only the in-frame ones, dropping some. V, J and clone size are those of that table, while D and trimming were read from the DNA. Here the sample spans 150,000 to 200,000 clones, about 90% being singletons. V was cut by 2 bases and J by 1 base, with 9 bases left in between. CDR3 length equals 15 residues. CDR1 and CDR2 from the germline V gene are MNHNS and SASEGT. This clone was picked up a small number of times.

The rearrangement links TRBV6-1 to TRBJ1-5; D ambiguous. This TCR derives from a man aged 60 to 69 with acute or convalescent COVID-19. The sample taken for sequencing was peripheral blood. The CDR3 DNA is TGTGCCAGCAGTGAATTGCCAGGAAGCAATCAGCCCCAGCATTTT. Residues: CASSELPGSNQPQHF.